This TCR beta chain was found in a study of response to subunit inactivated influenza vaccine. Germline V gene lookup returns CDR1 SGDLS and CDR2 YYNGEE. The CDR3 covers 14 residues. Trimming cost V 0 bases and J 8 bases, with 11 bases left between them. A note on this clonotype: Its antigen is not identified.

Points from the study as a whole: Authors suggested seasonal influenza vaccinations each recruit few new T cells.

MiXCR, applied by TCRdb to the RT-PCR reads, yields one record per CDR3 protein. The table records about 780,000 distinct CDR3 sequences, approximately 17% of them present only once. This chain uses TRBV9 with TRBJ2-2, with D perhaps being TRBD1 or TRBD2 (5 bases each). The TCR was taken from a man aged 45-65 years who received an inactivated influenza vaccine. Here the sequenced sample was PBMCs from blood, taken approximately 5 days after vaccination. CDR3 DNA sequence: TGTGCCAGCAGCGTAGCGGGGACCGTGGGGGAGCTGTTTTTT. Encoded protein: CASSVAGTVGELFF.